Shown below are 19 T cell receptor beta chains from a single sample sequenced in a study of T cells in women clearing cervical HPV infection. Sequencing was performed with immunoSEQ multiplex PCR; in TCRdb, only in-frame clones are kept and a portion is missing. Here the sample table reports approximately 34,000 clones. Sequenced sample: blood buffy coat. The receptors here all came from a woman aged 18 to 75 with a cervical HPV16 infection that either progressed to CIN3+ or cleared (not recorded which).

About this clone: The read ends 3 residues shy of where the CDR3 ends; the end is completed using the germline J gene. V is TRBV5-1 and J is TRBJ1-2; 7 nucleotides match TRBD1. This CDR3 has 13 amino acids. Germline V gives CDR1 SGHRS, CDR2 YFSETQ. The sequenced part of the CDR3 DNA is TGCGCCAGCAGCCCGGGGACAGCGGGGGAC. Translation gives CASSPGTAGD. The whole CDR3 sequence is CASSPGTAGDYTF.

As regards this clone: The DNA ends 3 residues before the CDR3 does, and the rest of the CDR3 is filled in from the germline J gene. This chain uses TRBV29-1 with TRBJ1-1; D unclear. The CDR3 sequence is 13 residues long. The V gene's germline CDR1 is SQVTM and CDR2 ANQGSEA. CDR3 amino acids: CSVVTEKGSYAFF. CDR3 DNA, as far as it was read: TGCAGCGTTGTAACAGAGAAAGGGTCCTAC.

As regards this clone: The read finishes 3 residues shy of the CDR3 end, and the germline J gene is used to complete it. The V call is TRBV6-1, the J call TRBJ2-2, with 10 bases that match TRBD1. From germline, CDR1 is MNHNS and CDR2 SASEGT. The CDR3 has 18 amino acids. CDR3 bases read: TGTGCCAGCAGTGAAAGTCGTGACAGGGGGCGGGAGAGTGAAAAG. It specifies CASSESRDRGRESEK. The entire CDR3 protein reads CASSESRDRGRESEKLFF.

In regard to this clone: The sequenced fragment ends 3 residues before the CDR3 boundary, so the rest is inferred from the germline J gene. The chain uses TRBV20-1 and TRBJ1-2, with D unresolved. CDR1 and CDR2 (germline): DFQATT, SNEGSKA (reference sequence). This CDR3 contains 16 residues. CDR3 loop: CSAPPYRASSTDTYTF. The DNA read from the CDR3 is TGCAGTGCTCCACCATATAGGGCTTCTAGCACAGATACC.

As concerns this clone: With the read ending 3 residues before the CDR3 end, the germline J gene is used to fill in that end. J is TRBJ2-1 and V is TRBV11-2; weak D call: TRBD2 (6 bases). Germline V lookup: CDR1 SGHAT, CDR2 FQNNGV. V was pared by 3 bases and J by 0 bases, with 9 bases between. This CDR3 contains 15 residues. The CDR3 DNA, read in part, is TGTGCCAGCAGCTTCAGCGGGTACTCCTACAATGAG. Its protein is CASSFSGYSYNE. The entire CDR3 protein is CASSFSGYSYNEQFF.

As regards this clone: With the read ending 3 residues before the CDR3 end, the germline J gene is used to fill in that end. The chain uses TRBV30 and TRBJ1-1; D remains ambiguous. Germline V gene data show CDR1 as GTSNPN and CDR2 as SVGIG (reference sequence). The V end lost 5 bases, the J end lost 5 bases, and 21 bases lay between the germline ends. The CDR3 contains 15 residues. Here the CDR3 reads CAWSVGPARGTEAFF. The covered CDR3 bases are TGTGCCTGGTCTGTGGGCCCCGCCAGAGGGACTGAA.

Turning to this clone: The read comes to an end 3 residues before the CDR3 does, leaving the germline J gene to fill in the end. This chain uses TRBV19 with TRBJ1-5; 7 bases match TRBD1. The CDR3 has 16 residues. The germline gives CDR1 LNHDA, CDR2 SQIVND (reference sequence). V trimming: 2 bases; J trimming: 3 bases; junction bases outside the gene matches: 7. Incomplete CDR3 DNA: TGTGCCAGTAGTATACTCACGGGACAGTACAATCAGCCC. It specifies CASSILTGQYNQP. The CDR3 in full is CASSILTGQYNQPQHF.

The DNA read from the CDR3 is TGCGCCAGCAGCCAGCAGGGGGCGAGGGGGACCGGGGAG. This translates into CASSQQGARGTGE. The CDR3 as a whole reads CASSQQGARGTGELFF. The chain couples TRBV5-1 to TRBJ2-2; 8 bases agree with TRBD1. The read falls 3 residues short of the CDR3 end, and the missing part is taken from the germline J gene. Germline-derived CDR1 and CDR2 are SGHRS and YFSETQ. The CDR3 is 16 amino acids. The junction had 10 bases not matched to a gene; V was cut back by 4 bases and J by 5 bases.

A remark on this clone: The DNA ends 3 residues before the CDR3 does, and the rest of the CDR3 is filled in from the germline J gene. The chain links TRBV19 to TRBJ1-2; 9 bases are shared with TRBD1. Germline CDR1 and CDR2: LNHDA and SQIVND (reference sequence). The CDR3 consists of 13 residues. Trimming took 5 bases from V and 3 from J; bases not matched to a gene: 1. The CDR3 spells CASSGDRDYGYTF. The CDR3 DNA, read in part, is TGTGCCAGTAGTGGGGACAGGGACTATGGC.

With regard to this clone: The CDR3 goes on 3 residues after the read ends, and that part is filled in from the germline J gene. The rearrangement links TRBV5-1 to TRBJ2-1, with 12 bases aligning to TRBD1. The CDR3 runs to 15 residues. Germline CDR1 SGHRS, CDR2 YFSETQ. V dropped 5 bases and J dropped 7; count of bases not matched to a gene: 7. CDR3 DNA (partial): TGCGCCAGCAGAACCGGGACAGGGGGCGTGAATGAG. Translating it yields CASRTGTGGVNE. The entire CDR3 is CASRTGTGGVNEQFF. Variable domain in full (rest from reference TRBV5-1 and TRBJ2-1): KAGVTQTPRYLIKTRGQQVTLSCSPISGHRSVSWYQQTPGQGLQFLFEYFSETQRNKGNFPGRFSGRQFSNSRSEMNVSTLELGDSALYLCASRTGTGGVNEQFFGPGTRLTVL.

As regards this clone: The read ends 3 residues shy of where the CDR3 ends; the end is completed using the germline J gene. This chain connects TRBV23-1 to TRBJ2-2, with D perhaps matching TRBD1 (5 bases). TRBV23-1 is an ORF for which the function is uncertain. The CDR3 runs 17 residues. This CDR3 reads CASSHSVTGSCNSPLFF. The DNA read from the CDR3 is TGCGCCAGCAGTCATTCAGTAACAGGATCTTGTAATTCACCG.

In the case of this clone: The read ends 3 residues shy of where the CDR3 ends; the end is completed using the germline J gene. V and J are TRBV30 and TRBJ2-7; a weak D match, TRBD2 (6 bases). The CDR3 covers 13 residues. The germline gives CDR1 GTSNPN, CDR2 SVGIG (reference sequence). Trimming removed 2 bases at V and 5 bases at J, with 13 bases between. The CDR3 protein is CAWSRLVTDEQYF. The part of the CDR3 DNA that was read is TGTGCCTGGAGTAGACTAGTAACGGACGAG.

Comments on this clone: The sequence runs out 3 residues before the end of the CDR3; the remainder is reconstructed from the germline J gene. J is TRBJ2-2 and V is TRBV2; unclear D gene. Germline CDR1 is SNHLY and CDR2 is FYNNEI. Trimming stripped 2 bases from V and 8 bases from J, with 9 bases between. This CDR3 has 13 amino acids. This CDR3 is CASSENPRGELFF. The covered CDR3 bases are TGTGCCAGCAGTGAAAACCCTCGGGGGGAG.

In the case of this clone: The DNA ends 3 residues before the CDR3 does, and the rest of the CDR3 is filled in from the germline J gene. This chain links TRBV7-7 with TRBJ1-1; D might be TRBD1 (5 bases). Germline V lookup: CDR1 SSHAT, CDR2 FNYEAQ (reference sequence). The CDR3 covers 15 residues. Incomplete CDR3 DNA: TGTGCCAGCAGCCCGGGAGCGGGGACTCAAGAGACA. As protein: CASSPGAGTQET. Given in full, the CDR3 is CASSPGAGTQETAFF.

As regards this clone: Coverage ceases 3 residues before the CDR3 finishes, and the germline J gene fills in the end. J is TRBJ2-1 and V is TRBV5-1; 10 positions match TRBD2. Trimming removed 4 bases from V and 5 bases from J; junction bases left unmatched: 6. The CDR3 has 15 amino acids. Germline V CDR1 and CDR2: SGHRS, YFSETQ. The CDR3 loop reads CASSIGTSANNEQFF. The sequenced CDR3 bases are TGCGCCAGCAGCATAGGGACTAGCGCGAACAATGAG.

As for this clone: Sequencing ends 3 residues short of the CDR3 end; the germline J gene provides the rest. This sequence joins TRBV5-4 and TRBJ2-3, with TRBD2 identical over 10 bases. The germline V gene encodes CDR1 SGHNT and CDR2 YYREEE (reference sequence). This CDR3 comprises 15 residues. Trimming took 1 base from V and 6 from J; bases not matched to a gene: 5. The CDR3 reads CASSLTSGEADTQYF. The part of the CDR3 DNA that was read is TGTGCCAGCAGCTTGACTAGCGGGGAGGCGGATACG. The full variable domain, its missing parts supplied by reference TRBV5-4 and TRBJ2-3, is ETGVTQSPTHLIKTRGQQVTLRCSSQSGHNTVSWYQQALGQGPQFIFQYYREEENGRGNFPPRFSGLQFPNYSSELNVNALELDDSALYLCASSLTSGEADTQYFGPGTRLTVL.

Concerning this clone itself: The sequence runs out 3 residues before the end of the CDR3; the remainder is reconstructed from the germline J gene. The chain is built from TRBV9 and TRBJ2-1; D ambiguous. In germline, CDR1 is SGDLS, CDR2 YYNGEE. V was cut by 7 bases and J by 6 bases, with 11 bases left in between. The CDR3 runs to 12 residues. CDR3 in amino acids: CASALPSNEQFF. The part of the CDR3 DNA that was read is TGTGCCAGCGCACTCCCTTCCAATGAG.

A word on this clone: The read is 3 residues too short to cover the CDR3 end, so that end is filled in from the germline J gene. The chain has TRBV5-1 and TRBJ2-1; 9 nucleotides line up with TRBD1. The junction had 3 bases not matched to a gene; V was cut back by 0 bases and J by 8 bases. This CDR3 is built from 14 residues. CDR1 is SGHRS, CDR2 YFSETQ, per germline. CDR3 DNA (partial): TGCGCCAGCAGCTTGGGACAGGGGGGGGATGAG. It yields the protein CASSLGQGGDE. The full CDR3 reads CASSLGQGGDEQFF. Combining the CDR3 with reference TRBV5-1 and TRBJ2-1 gives the whole variable domain KAGVTQTPRYLIKTRGQQVTLSCSPISGHRSVSWYQQTPGQGLQFLFEYFSETQRNKGNFPGRFSGRQFSNSRSEMNVSTLELGDSALYLCASSLGQGGDEQFFGPGTRLTVL.

Partial CDR3 DNA: TGTGCCATCAGGGCCGGAAATTCGCAGGGAGGCGAG. Its protein product is CAIRAGNSQGGE. The full CDR3 protein is CAIRAGNSQGGEQYF. The chain couples TRBV10-3 to TRBJ2-7; D is perhaps TRBD2 (6 bases). The CDR3 goes on 3 residues after the read ends, and that part is filled in from the germline J gene. Germline loops: CDR1 ENHRY, CDR2 SYGVKD. The CDR3 has 15 amino acids. V was clipped by 6 bases and J by 6 bases, with 21 bases between them.